Below are 13 T cell receptor beta chains sequenced from a single sample in a study of T cell repertoires in cytomegalovirus infection. Each CDR3 protein is one row after TCRdb ran MiXCR on the reads. In the table there are 350,000 to 550,000 distinct CDR3 sequences, roughly 30% of which are singletons. Source material: PBMCs. The receptors derive from a human donor in good health (CMV status not recorded). Some clones in this sample may be carry-over from other donors' samples.

This clonotype was seen a handful of times. The chain couples TRBV4-3 to TRBJ1-5; weak D call: TRBD1 (5 bases). Trimming removed 0 bases from V and 6 bases from J, with 15 bases in between. Per germline, CDR1 LGHNA and CDR2 YSLEER. CDR3 length: 16 residues. This CDR3 is CASSQDVGVLGQPQHF. In nucleotides, the CDR3 is TGCGCCAGCAGCCAAGATGTGGGGGTGTTAGGTCAGCCCCAGCATTTT.

In this sample, this clonotype is medium-sized (0.01 to 0.1%). This chain connects TRBV7-9 to TRBJ2-2, with D possibly being TRBD1 (6 bases). There are 14 residues in the CDR3. Germline CDR1 reads SEHNR; CDR2 reads FQNEAQ (reference sequence). Between the trimmed V and J ends, which lost 6 bases and 4 bases, there was a span of 12 bases. CDR3 DNA sequence: TGTGCCAGCAGTTCATTCAGGGGCACCGGGGAGCTGTTTTTT. It translates to CASSSFRGTGELFF.

This clonotype showed up just a few times. The chain carries TRBV11-1 and TRBJ1-6; no clear D gene. V lost 3 bases and J 11 bases, leaving 17 bases between the germline ends. This CDR3 is 15 amino acids long. CDR1 and CDR2 (germline): SGHAT, FQDESV (reference sequence). The CDR3 nucleotides are TGTGCCAGCAGCTTTAGTGACGGCAGATGGACACCCCTCCACTTT. Translated: CASSFSDGRWTPLHF.

This chain uses TRBV6-2 or TRBV6-3 with TRBJ2-7, with 7 nucleotides matching TRBD1. This CDR3 contains 13 residues. V was pared by 6 bases and J by 7 bases, with 9 bases of the junction left unmatched. Germline assignment: CDR1 MNHEY and CDR2 SVGEGT. CDR3 in amino acids: CASRSTGDREQYF. The CDR3, as DNA: TGTGCCAGCAGATCCACAGGGGATCGGGAGCAGTACTTC.

This clonotype has only one observation. A much larger clone lies a single base off, so this may be a read error. The CDR3 nucleotides are TGTGCCATCAGTGCGGAGACCCAGTACTTC. It translates to CAISAETQYF. The chain is built from TRBV25-1 and TRBJ2-5; D unclear. Per germline, CDR1 MGHDK and CDR2 SYGVNS. The CDR3 spans 10 residues.

Comment on this clonotype: Here the CDR3 omits its conserved ending phenylalanine or tryptophan, so a read error is the likely source. This CDR3 reads CASSLTGTGNYGYTL. Here the CDR3 DNA reads TGTGCCAGCAGTCTCACCGGGACAGGGAACTATGGCTACACCTTA. The gene calls are TRBV6-1 and TRBJ1-2, with 9 bases aligning to TRBD1. Germline CDR1 reads MNHNS; CDR2 reads SASEGT. This CDR3 has 15 amino acids. V was clipped by 5 bases and J by 2 bases; unmatched bases: 6.

The genes are TRBV5-3 and TRBJ2-1; TRBD2 is a possible D gene (5 bases). TRBV5-3 is noted as an ORF with a role that remains uncertain. The CDR3 extends over 13 amino acids. With 8 bases removed from V and 5 bases from J, the gap between germline ends came to 14 bases. CDR3: CASSTSGNNEQFF. The CDR3 nucleotides are TGTGCCAGCAGCACCTCGGGGAACAATGAGCAGTTCTTC.

This clonotype was seen repeatedly, ten times or more. The chain employs TRBV7-3 and TRBJ2-1, with 10 bases fitting TRBD1. Unmatched junction bases numbered 11, after V lost 5 bases and J lost 7 bases. CDR3 length: 16 residues. CDR1 is SGHTA and CDR2 is FQGTGA in the germline V gene. The CDR3 DNA reads as TGTGCCAGCAGCGACGGACAGGGGGGTATGGGGAATGAGCAGTTCTTC. It yields the protein CASSDGQGGMGNEQFF.

The V gene is TRBV6-1, the J gene TRBJ2-1, with D tentatively TRBD1 (6 bases). The CDR3 length is 15 residues. CDR1 is MNHNS and CDR2 is SASEGT in the germline V gene. V lost 5 bases and J lost 0, with 11 bases in between. CDR3: CASSNTGSSYNEQFF. The DNA of the CDR3 is TGTGCCAGCAGTAACACAGGGAGCTCCTACAATGAGCAGTTCTTC.

This clonotype occurred a few times. The rearrangement joins TRBV7-8 to TRBJ2-7; 8 bases are shared with TRBD2. J lost 4 bases, V lost 0 bases, and 8 bases had no gene match. This CDR3 contains 16 residues. CDR1 SGHVS and CDR2 FQNEAQ come from the germline V gene. In DNA form, the CDR3 reads TGTGCCAGCAGCTTAGCTACAGCGGGGGCCGGATACGAGCAGTACTTC. Encoded protein: CASSLATAGAGYEQYF.

The chain uses TRBV6-4 and TRBJ2-3, with TRBD2 identical over 7 bases. Germline CDR1 is MRHNA and CDR2 is SNTAGT. The V gene end was trimmed by 3 bases and the J gene end by 0 bases; junction bases not matched to a gene: 3. CDR3 length: 15 amino acids. The CDR3 reads CASSDIGGSTDTQYF. The CDR3 bases are TGTGCCAGCAGTGATATCGGGGGGAGCACAGATACGCAGTATTTT.

This clonotype was found a few times. The chain joins TRBV12-3 or TRBV12-4 to TRBJ1-5, with D possibly being TRBD1 (5 bases). V was cut by 8 bases and J by 0 bases, with 23 bases left in between. The CDR3 is made up of 18 amino acids. CDR3 loop: CASALRQGVPYSNQPQHF. The CDR3 bases are TGTGCCAGCGCCCTGCGGCAGGGTGTTCCTTATAGCAATCAGCCCCAGCATTTT.

The chain couples TRBV20-1 to TRBJ2-2; unclear D gene. Germline V lookup: CDR1 DFQATT, CDR2 SNEGSKA (reference sequence). This CDR3 region has 14 residues. Deletions cut 3 bases from V and 0 bases from J, with 8 bases between. CDR3 sequence reads: CSASGRPNTGELFF. The CDR3 bases are TGCAGTGCTAGCGGCCGGCCGAACACCGGGGAGCTGTTTTTT.